This record covers a single T cell receptor (beta chain). Clones were sequenced by immunoSEQ multiplex PCR, and TCRdb holds only the in-frame ones, with some missing. The sample lists roughly 100,000 clones; under 95% were seen once. This sample is drawn from a study of T cell changes during pregnancy in multiple sclerosis. Germline V gene sequence: CDR1 SGHNT, CDR2 YENEEA. CDR3 length: 15 residues. V was cut by 5 bases and J by 2 bases, with 14 bases left in between. The sequencing here drew on peripheral blood, taken before pregnancy. The V gene is TRBV11-3, the J gene TRBJ2-3; unclear D gene. The sequence derives from a female donor with multiple sclerosis, enrolled in a pregnancy study. This CDR3 reads CASSADTAYTDTQYF. The CDR3 DNA is TGTGCCAGCAGCGCCGACACTGCATACACAGATACGCAGTATTTT.